This T cell receptor (beta chain) is from a study of blood T cell repertoires in COVID-19. Background on the study: The study drew acute and convalescent COVID-19 samples from the United States, Italy and Spain. The analysed material was cDNA or gDNA that came from T cells, B-cell-depleted T cells, or PBMCs.

The CDR3 consists of 15 residues. Germline values: CDR1 SNHLY, CDR2 FYNNEI. V gave up 2 bases and J gave up 2 bases; unmatched junction bases: 4. TCRdb's table, derived via immunoSEQ multiplex PCR, lists solely in-frame clones and lacks some. Of over 15,000 clones listed, about 81% are singletons. This TCR derives from a man aged 60 to 75 with acute or convalescent COVID-19. The sample consisted of peripheral blood. V and J are TRBV2 and TRBJ1-2; 8 nucleotides line up with TRBD1. The CDR3 coding sequence is TGTGCCAGCAGTGAAAGAGGACAGGGCAACTATGGCTACACCTTC. Translated: CASSERGQGNYGYTF.